The 5 T cell receptor beta chains below come from one sample, sequenced in a study of blood T cell repertoires in COVID-19. Profiling relied on immunoSEQ multiplex PCR, and the TCRdb table lists in-frame clones only, not all of them. The table has 210,000 or so clones, 70% to 90% seen once. The specimen was peripheral blood. The receptors were sampled from a woman older than 75 with acute or convalescent COVID-19.

The chain is built from TRBV28 and TRBJ1-1; D is perhaps TRBD1 (5 bases). The length of the CDR3 is 13 residues. Trimming removed 2 bases at V and 4 bases at J, with 8 bases between. CDR1 MDHEN and CDR2 SYDVKM come from the germline V gene. Here the CDR3 reads CASSLQGRTEAFF. CDR3 DNA: TGTGCCAGCAGTTTACAGGGTCGCACTGAAGCTTTCTTT.

V and J are TRBV5-4 and TRBJ1-4, with 7 bases aligning to TRBD1. V shed 1 base, J shed 6 bases, and the junction held 3 bases outside the gene matches. The CDR3 spans 14 residues. From germline, CDR1 is SGHNT and CDR2 YYREEE (reference sequence). The CDR3 DNA follows: TGTGCCAGCAGCTTGACAGGGGAGGATGAAAAACTGTTTTTT. Its translation: CASSLTGEDEKLFF.

The rearrangement joins TRBV9 to TRBJ1-1; 8 nucleotides line up with TRBD1. Trimming took 2 bases from V and 5 from J; bases not matched to a gene: 2. Germline V gives CDR1 SGDLS, CDR2 YYNGEE. The CDR3 covers 13 residues. CDR3 bases: TGTGCCAGCAGCGTGCAGGGGGCGACTGAAGCTTTCTTT. It encodes CASSVQGATEAFF.

This sequence joins TRBV7-9 and TRBJ2-1, with TRBD2 matching 8 bases. The CDR3 covers 15 residues. The germline gives CDR1 SEHNR, CDR2 FQNEAQ (reference sequence). V gave up 5 bases and J gave up 3 bases; unmatched junction bases: 6. The CDR3 spells CASSPRGGRYNEQFF. CDR3 nucleotides: TGTGCCAGCAGCCCCCGGGGGGGACGCTACAATGAGCAGTTCTTC. The full variable domain, its missing parts supplied by reference TRBV7-9 and TRBJ2-1, is DTGVSQNPRHKITKRGQNVTFRCDPISEHNRLYWYRQTLGQGPEFLTYFQNEAQLEKSRLLSDRFSAERPKGSFSTLEIQRTEQGDSAMYLCASSPRGGRYNEQFFGPGTRLTVL.

The DNA for the CDR3 is TGTGCCAGCAGCCAAGGTGCCAGTCAAGAGACCCAGTACTTC. It specifies CASSQGASQETQYF. J is TRBJ2-5 and V is TRBV3-1 (or the pseudogene TRBV3-2); D not resolved. Germline V lookup: CDR1 LGHDT, CDR2 YNNKEL (reference sequence). This CDR3 is 14 amino acids long. V was trimmed by 1 base and J by 2 bases, leaving 8 bases between them.